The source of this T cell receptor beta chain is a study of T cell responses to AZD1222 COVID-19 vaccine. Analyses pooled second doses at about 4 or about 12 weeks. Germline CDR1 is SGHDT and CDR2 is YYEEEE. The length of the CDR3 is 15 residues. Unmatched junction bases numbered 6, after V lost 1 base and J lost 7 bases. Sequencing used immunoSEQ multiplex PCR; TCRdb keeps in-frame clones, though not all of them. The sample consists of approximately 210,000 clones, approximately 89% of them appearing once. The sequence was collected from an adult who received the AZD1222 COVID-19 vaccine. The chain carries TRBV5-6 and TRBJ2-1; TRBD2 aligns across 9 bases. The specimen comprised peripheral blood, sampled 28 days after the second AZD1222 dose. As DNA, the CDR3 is TGTGCCAGCAGCTTGACGCTAGCGGGGCTGAATGAGCAGTTCTTC. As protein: CASSLTLAGLNEQFF.